This T cell receptor beta chain was documented in a study of blood T cell repertoires in COVID-19. Authors' analysis steps: Amplification of reference gene primers provided the estimated nucleated cell counts. Clones were sequenced by immunoSEQ multiplex PCR, and TCRdb holds only the in-frame ones, with some missing. From that table come the V and J calls and clone size; the DNA was used to work out D and trimming. This repertoire shows over 200,000 clones, roughly nine tenths found once; its top ten account for 0.95% to 1.5%. CDR1 and CDR2 (germline): SGDLS, YYNGEE. This CDR3 spans 16 amino acids. Comments on this clone: Germline is not matched at one junction end, which may reflect a read error.

Residents of 24 US areas, aged about 18 to 89 years, made up the participants. Cohort placement rested on clinical history that participants reported themselves. The J gene is TRBJ2-3, the V gene TRBV9, with 8 bases that match TRBD2. The source material was PBMCs or T cells enriched from blood (not recorded which). The source of this sequence is a human donor in a cohort exposed to, infected with or recovered from COVID-19 (not recorded which). The donor label of this sample is uncertain. CDR3 amino acids: CPVAGRIPGSTDTQYF. CDR3 bases: TGCCCGGTAGCGGGGCGAATCCCGGGGAGCACAGATACGCAGTATTTT.